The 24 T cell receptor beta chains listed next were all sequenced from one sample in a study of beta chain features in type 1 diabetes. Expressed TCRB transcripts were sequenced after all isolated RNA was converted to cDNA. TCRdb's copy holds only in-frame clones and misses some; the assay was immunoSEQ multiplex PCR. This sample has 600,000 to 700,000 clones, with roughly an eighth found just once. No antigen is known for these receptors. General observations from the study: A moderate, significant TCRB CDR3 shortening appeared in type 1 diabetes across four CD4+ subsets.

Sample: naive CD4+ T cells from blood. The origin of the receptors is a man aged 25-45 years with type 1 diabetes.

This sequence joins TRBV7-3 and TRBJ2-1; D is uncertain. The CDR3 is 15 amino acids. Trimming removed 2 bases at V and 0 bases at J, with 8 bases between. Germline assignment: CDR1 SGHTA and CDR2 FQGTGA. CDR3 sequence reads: CASSLGLGSYNEQFF. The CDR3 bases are TGTGCCAGCAGCTTAGGGTTAGGCTCCTACAATGAGCAGTTCTTC.

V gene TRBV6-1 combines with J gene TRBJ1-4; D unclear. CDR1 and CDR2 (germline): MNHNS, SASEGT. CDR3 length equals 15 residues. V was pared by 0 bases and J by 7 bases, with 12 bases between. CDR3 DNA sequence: TGTGCCAGCAGTGAAGCGGCCCTAGCGCTTGAAAAACTGTTTTTT. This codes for CASSEAALALEKLFF.

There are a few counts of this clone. CDR3 in DNA: TGTGCCAGCAGTATGACAGGTTATGGCTACACCTTC. This translates into CASSMTGYGYTF. This chain connects TRBV6-1 to TRBJ1-2, with D perhaps TRBD1 (6 bases). Trimming took off 5 bases at V and 5 bases at J, with 9 bases between the two ends. The CDR3 is 12 residues long. Looked up from germline, CDR1 is MNHNS and CDR2 is SASEGT.

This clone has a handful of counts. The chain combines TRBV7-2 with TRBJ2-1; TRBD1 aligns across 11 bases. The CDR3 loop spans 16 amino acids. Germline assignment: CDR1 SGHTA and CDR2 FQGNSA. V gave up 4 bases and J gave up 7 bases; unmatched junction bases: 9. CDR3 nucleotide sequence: TGTGCCAGCAGCTCCCGTCCGGGACAGGGGGGGAATGAGCAGTTCTTC. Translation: CASSSRPGQGGNEQFF. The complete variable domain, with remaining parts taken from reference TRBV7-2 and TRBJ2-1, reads GAGVSQSPSNKVTEKGKDVELRCDPISGHTALYWYRQSLGQGLEFLIYFQGNSAPDKSGLPSDRFSAERTGGSVSTLTIQRTQQEDSAVYLCASSSRPGQGGNEQFFGPGTRLTVL.

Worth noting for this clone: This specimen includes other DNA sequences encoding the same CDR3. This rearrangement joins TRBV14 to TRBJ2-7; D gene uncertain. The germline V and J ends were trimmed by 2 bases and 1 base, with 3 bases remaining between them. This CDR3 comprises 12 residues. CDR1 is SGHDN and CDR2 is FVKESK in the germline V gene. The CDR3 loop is CASSQSSYEQYF. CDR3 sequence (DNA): TGTGCCAGCAGCCAATCGTCCTACGAGCAGTACTTC.

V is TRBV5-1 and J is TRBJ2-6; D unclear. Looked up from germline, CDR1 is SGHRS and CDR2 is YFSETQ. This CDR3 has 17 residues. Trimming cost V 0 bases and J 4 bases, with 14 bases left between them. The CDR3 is CASSLESQAAGANVLTF. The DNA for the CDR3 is TGCGCCAGCAGCTTGGAAAGTCAGGCGGCGGGGGCCAACGTCCTGACTTTC.

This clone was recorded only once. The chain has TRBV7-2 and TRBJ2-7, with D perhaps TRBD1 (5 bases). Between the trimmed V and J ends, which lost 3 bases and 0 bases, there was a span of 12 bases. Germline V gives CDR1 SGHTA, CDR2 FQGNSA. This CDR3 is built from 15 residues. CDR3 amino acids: CASSFALDSSYEQYF. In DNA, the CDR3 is TGTGCCAGCAGCTTTGCCCTAGACAGCTCCTACGAGCAGTACTTC.

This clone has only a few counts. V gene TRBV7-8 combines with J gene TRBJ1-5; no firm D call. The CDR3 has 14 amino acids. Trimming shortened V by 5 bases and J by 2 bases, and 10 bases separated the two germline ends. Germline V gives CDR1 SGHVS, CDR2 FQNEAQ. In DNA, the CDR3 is TGTGCCAGCAGCCAGTACGTCGGCAATCAGCCCCAGCATTTT. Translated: CASSQYVGNQPQHF. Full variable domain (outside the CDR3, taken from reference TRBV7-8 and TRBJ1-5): GAGVSQSPRYKVAKRGQDVALRCDPISGHVSLFWYQQALGQGPEFLTYFQNEAQLDKSGLPSDRFFAERPEGSVSTLKIQRTQQEDSAVYLCASSQYVGNQPQHFGDGTRLSIL.

The CDR3 sequence is CASSPSGPSTDTQYF. CDR3 in DNA: TGTGCCAGCAGCCCTAGCGGGCCGAGCACAGATACGCAGTATTTT. This chain links TRBV7-2 with TRBJ2-3; 8 positions agree with TRBD2. The CDR3 runs to 15 residues. V was clipped by 5 bases and J by 0 bases; unmatched bases: 4. In germline, CDR1 is SGHTA, CDR2 FQGNSA.

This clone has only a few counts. The CDR3 bases are TGTGCCAGCAGCGTAAACCCGGGACACAAGAATTCACCCCTCCACTTT. It is translated as CASSVNPGHKNSPLHF. The chain has TRBV9 and TRBJ1-6, with D possibly matching TRBD1 (6 bases). Trimming stripped 1 base from V and 7 bases from J, with 15 bases between. CDR1 is SGDLS and CDR2 is YYNGEE in the germline V gene. This CDR3 has 16 residues.

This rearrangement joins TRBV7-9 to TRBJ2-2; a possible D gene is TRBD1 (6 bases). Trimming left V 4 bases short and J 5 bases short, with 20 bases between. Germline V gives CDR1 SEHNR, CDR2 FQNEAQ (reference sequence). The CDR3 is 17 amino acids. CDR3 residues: CASSYSNGQRSTGELFF. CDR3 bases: TGTGCCAGCAGCTATTCAAATGGACAGAGATCTACCGGGGAGCTGTTTTTT.

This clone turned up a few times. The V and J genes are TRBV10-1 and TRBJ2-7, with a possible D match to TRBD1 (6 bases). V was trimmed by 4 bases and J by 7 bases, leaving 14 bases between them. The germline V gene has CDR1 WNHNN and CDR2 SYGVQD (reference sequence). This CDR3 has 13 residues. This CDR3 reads CASSGQGMREQYF. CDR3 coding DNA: TGCGCCAGCAGTGGGCAGGGGATGAGGGAGCAGTACTTC.

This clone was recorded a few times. The CDR3 here is CASSLLSGGHNEQFF. The CDR3 nucleotides read TGTGCCAGCAGCTTACTTAGCGGGGGGCACAATGAGCAGTTCTTC. V is TRBV7-9 and J is TRBJ2-1; 10 nucleotides agree with TRBD2. Losses at the gene ends were 2 bases for V and 5 bases for J; bases not matched to a gene: 3. Per germline, CDR1 SEHNR and CDR2 FQNEAQ (reference sequence). There are 15 residues in the CDR3.

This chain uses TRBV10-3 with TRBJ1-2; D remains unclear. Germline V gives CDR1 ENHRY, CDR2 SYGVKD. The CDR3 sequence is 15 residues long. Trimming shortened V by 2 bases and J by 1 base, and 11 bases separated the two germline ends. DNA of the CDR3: TGTGCCATCAGTGAGGACCCAGCGATTAACTATGGCTACACCTTC. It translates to CAISEDPAINYGYTF.

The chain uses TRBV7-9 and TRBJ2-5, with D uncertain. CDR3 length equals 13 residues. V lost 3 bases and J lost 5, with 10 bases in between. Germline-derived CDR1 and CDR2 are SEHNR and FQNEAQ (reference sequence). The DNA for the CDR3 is TGTGCCAGCAGCTTCGCCTGGGTGGAGACCCAGTACTTC. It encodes CASSFAWVETQYF.

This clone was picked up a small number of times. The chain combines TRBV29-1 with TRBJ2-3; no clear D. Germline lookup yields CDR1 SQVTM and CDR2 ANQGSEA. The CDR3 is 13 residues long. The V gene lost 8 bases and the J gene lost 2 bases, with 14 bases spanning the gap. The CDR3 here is CSSSLADTDTQYF. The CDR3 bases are TGCAGCTCTTCCCTGGCCGACACAGATACGCAGTATTTT.

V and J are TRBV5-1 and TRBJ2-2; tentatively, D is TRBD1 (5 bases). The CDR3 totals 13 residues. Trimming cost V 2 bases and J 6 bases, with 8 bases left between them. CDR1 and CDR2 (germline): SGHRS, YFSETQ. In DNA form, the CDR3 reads TGCGCCAGCAGCTTAGGACAATCCGGGGAGCTGTTTTTT. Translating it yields CASSLGQSGELFF.

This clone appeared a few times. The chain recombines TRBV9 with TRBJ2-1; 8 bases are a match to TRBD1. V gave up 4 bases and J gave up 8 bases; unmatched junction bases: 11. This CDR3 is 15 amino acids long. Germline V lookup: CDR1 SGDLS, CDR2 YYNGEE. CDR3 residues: CASSPTDPGGDEQFF. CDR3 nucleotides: TGTGCCAGCAGCCCTACGGACCCAGGGGGCGATGAGCAGTTCTTC. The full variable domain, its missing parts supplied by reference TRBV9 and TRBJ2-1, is DSGVTQTPKHLITATGQRVTLRCSPRSGDLSVYWYQQSLDQGLQFLIQYYNGEERAKGNILERFSAQQFPDLHSELNLSSLELGDSALYFCASSPTDPGGDEQFFGPGTRLTVL.

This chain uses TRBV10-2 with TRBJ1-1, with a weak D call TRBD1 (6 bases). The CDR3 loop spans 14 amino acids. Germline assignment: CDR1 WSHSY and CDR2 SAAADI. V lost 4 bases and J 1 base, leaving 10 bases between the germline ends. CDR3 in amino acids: CASSGDRTNTEAFF. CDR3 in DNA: TGCGCCAGCAGTGGTGACAGGACGAACACTGAAGCTTTCTTT.

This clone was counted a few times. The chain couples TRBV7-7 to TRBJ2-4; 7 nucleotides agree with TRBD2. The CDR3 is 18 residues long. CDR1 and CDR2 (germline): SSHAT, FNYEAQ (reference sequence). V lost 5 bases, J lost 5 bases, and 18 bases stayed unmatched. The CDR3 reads CASSTPPVGGSGENIQYF. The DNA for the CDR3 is TGTGCCAGCAGCACCCCGCCGGTAGGCGGGAGCGGAGAAAACATTCAGTACTTC. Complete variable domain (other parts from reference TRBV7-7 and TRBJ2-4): GAGVSQSPRYKVTKRGQDVTLRCDPISSHATLYWYQQALGQGPEFLTYFNYEAQPDKSGLPSDRFSAERPEGSISTLTIQRTEQRDSAMYRCASSTPPVGGSGENIQYFGAGTRLSVL.

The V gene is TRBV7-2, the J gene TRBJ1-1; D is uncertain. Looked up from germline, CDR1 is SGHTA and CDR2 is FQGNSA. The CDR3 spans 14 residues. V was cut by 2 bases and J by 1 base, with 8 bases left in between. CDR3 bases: TGTGCCAGCAGCTTAAAGTGGGAGAACACTGAAGCTTTCTTT. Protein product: CASSLKWENTEAFF.

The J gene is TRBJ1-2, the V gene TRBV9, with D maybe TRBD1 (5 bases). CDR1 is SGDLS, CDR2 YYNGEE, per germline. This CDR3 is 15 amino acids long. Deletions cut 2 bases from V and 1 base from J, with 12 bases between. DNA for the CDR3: TGTGCCAGCAGCGTTCTGTCAGGGATTAACTATGGCTACACCTTC. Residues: CASSVLSGINYGYTF.

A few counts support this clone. The CDR3 region is CASSYPGQGGQPQHF. CDR3 coding DNA: TGTGCCAGCAGTTACCCAGGACAGGGAGGTCAGCCCCAGCATTTT. This rearrangement joins TRBV6-6 to TRBJ1-5, with 8 bases lining up with TRBD1. The V segment lost 2 bases and the J segment 6 bases; nucleotides outside the gene matches: 6. Germline V CDR1 and CDR2: MNHNY, SVGAGI (reference sequence). The CDR3 runs to 15 residues.

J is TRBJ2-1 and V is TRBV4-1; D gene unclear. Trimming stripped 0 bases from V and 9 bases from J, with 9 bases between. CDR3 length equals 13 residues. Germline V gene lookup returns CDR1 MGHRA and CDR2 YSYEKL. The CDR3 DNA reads TGCGCCAGCAGCCAAGAACCGTTCTCTGAGCAGTTCTTC. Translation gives CASSQEPFSEQFF.